The 8 T cell receptor beta chains below all came from one sample that was sequenced in a study of breast tumors, draining lymph nodes, adjacent tissues. Breast cancer patients provided tissue from their axillary draining lymph nodes. TCRdb recomputed calls from the multiplex PCR reads with MiXCR, one row per CDR3 protein. This sample yields about 100,000 distinct CDR3 sequences, of which around 20% are seen a single time; less than 1.5% belongs to the top ten. The material sequenced was axillary lymph node tissue. These receptor sequences come from a female donor with breast cancer. Some clones in this sample may be carry-over from other donors' samples.

This clonotype was counted at least ten times. The V call is TRBV4-1, the J call TRBJ2-5, with D possibly TRBD1 on 5 matching bases. This CDR3 comprises 13 residues. V lost 1 base and J 4 bases, leaving 7 bases between the germline ends. Germline V gene lookup returns CDR1 MGHRA and CDR2 YSYEKL. The CDR3 coding sequence is TGCGCCAGCAGCCAAGGACAGCGAGAGACCCAGTACTTC. Its protein is CASSQGQRETQYF.

This clonotype has a count of ten or more. The chain uses TRBV20-1 and TRBJ2-5, with TRBD1 matching 9 bases. The junction had 5 bases not matched to a gene; V was cut back by 3 bases and J by 6 bases. This CDR3 comprises 13 residues. Germline CDR1 is DFQATT and CDR2 is SNEGSKA (reference sequence). The CDR3 region has the DNA TGCAGTGCTAGGGACAGGGGTAGGCAGACCCAGTACTTC. Translated, it gives CSARDRGRQTQYF.

This clonotype was counted at least ten times. The rearrangement joins TRBV7-9 to TRBJ2-3; 10 bases align to TRBD1. The CDR3 contains 18 residues. Germline V CDR1 and CDR2: SEHNR, FQNEAQ (reference sequence). Trimming at V came to 3 bases and at J to 3 bases, leaving 12 bases not matched to a gene. The CDR3 nucleotides read TGTGCCAGCAGCTTCCTCCCCGGGGACAGGGGTTCAACAGATACGCAGTATTTT. This sequence encodes CASSFLPGDRGSTDTQYF.

Comment on this clonotype: Possible read error: a much larger clone is one base away. The CDR3 region is CASSPGGNGEKLFF. In nucleotides, the CDR3 is TGCGCCAGCAGCCCGGGAGGGAATGGTGAAAAACTGTTTTTT. The genes are TRBV5-1 and TRBJ1-4, with D unclear. The CDR3 is made up of 14 amino acids. Germline CDR1 SGHRS, CDR2 YFSETQ. The V end lost 4 bases, the J end lost 7 bases, and 14 bases lay between the germline ends.

To note about this clonotype: Possible read error: a much larger clone is one base away. The chain links TRBV4-1 to TRBJ2-1; D perhaps matches TRBD1 (6 bases). Germline values: CDR1 MGHRA, CDR2 YSYEKL. There are 14 residues in the CDR3. In DNA, the CDR3 is TGCGCCAGCAGCCAACTCCCTGGGGACAATGAGCAGCTCTTC. Encoded protein: CASSQLPGDNEQLF.

This clonotype was seen repeatedly, ten times or more. CDR3 bases: TGTGCCAGCAGCAAAAACAGGGATGGCTACACCTTC. This gives the protein CASSKNRDGYTF. The rearrangement uses TRBV7-2 and TRBJ1-2; possible D gene TRBD1, 6 bases. This CDR3 is 12 amino acids long. Germline CDR1 and CDR2: SGHTA and FQGNSA. With 5 bases removed from V and 6 bases from J, the gap between germline ends came to 10 bases.

This clonotype has just a few counts. V usage is TRBV28 and J usage is TRBJ1-2, with D unclear. CDR1 is MDHEN and CDR2 is SYDVKM in the germline V gene. The CDR3 is made up of 10 amino acids. Trimming left V 4 bases short and J 8 bases short, with 5 bases between. The CDR3 nucleotides read TGTGCCAGCAGTTCCCCAGGCTACACCTTC. It yields the protein CASSSPGYTF.

In this sample, this clonotype turned up a few times. The chain joins TRBV19 to TRBJ2-2, with D possibly TRBD1 on 5 matching bases. The CDR3 has 13 amino acids. The V gene lost 5 bases and the J gene lost 6 bases, with 10 bases spanning the gap. Germline CDR1 LNHDA, CDR2 SQIVND (reference sequence). CDR3 DNA: TGTGCCAGTAGTCTCCAGGGTTCCGGGGAGCTGTTTTTT. Encoded protein: CASSLQGSGELFF.